This passage covers 16 T cell receptor beta chains from one sample sequenced in a study of CD8+ T cells in alopecia areata (dated by TCRdb to the late 2010s). The library was generated by the immunoSEQ multiplex PCR assay. For TCR sequencing, RNA was extracted from every sample and reverse transcribed into cDNA to serve as template. This immuneACCESS table, as held by TCRdb, lists in-frame sequences with V and J called but not all clones. Of the missing ones, under half trace to an unresolved V gene in checked studies; the others have no known cause. This sample comprises roughly 180,000 clones, around 51% of them detected only once. 10% of the sample is taken by the ten largest. The treatment or condition label corresponds to: oral pan-JAK inhibitor, 5-10 mg twice daily. The source was CD8+ T cells sorted from blood, collected at approximately week 51, from a patient treated with tofacitinib. The source is a human donor with alopecia areata.

The chain carries TRBV9 and TRBJ1-2; 10 nucleotides align to TRBD1. Germline V gene data show CDR1 as SGDLS and CDR2 as YYNGEE. CDR3 size: 15 residues. The V and J ends lost 0 bases and 2 bases, in that order; junction bases with no gene match: 1. The CDR3 region is CASSVEGQGNYGYTF. The CDR3, as DNA: TGTGCCAGCAGCGTAGAGGGACAGGGGAACTATGGCTACACCTTC.

This chain joins TRBV7-9 and TRBJ2-5; D is possibly TRBD1 or TRBD2 (5 bases each). Germline V gene lookup returns CDR1 SEHNR and CDR2 FQNEAQ (reference sequence). The CDR3 spans 14 residues. The germline V and J ends were trimmed by 3 bases and 4 bases, with 12 bases remaining between them. In nucleotides, the CDR3 is TGTGCCAGCAGCTTTGGGGGTGATAGAGAGACCCAGTACTTC. Amino acids: CASSFGGDRETQYF.

To note about this clone: This sample also contains other DNA sequences that code for the same CDR3. The chain combines TRBV7-9 with TRBJ1-2; D gene uncertain. The CDR3 loop spans 13 amino acids. Germline V CDR1 and CDR2: SEHNR, FQNEAQ (reference sequence). V lost 1 base, J lost 2 bases, and 5 bases lay in between. The CDR3 DNA reads as TGTGCCAGCAGCTTAGGGGTGAACTATGGCTACACCTTC. Encoded protein: CASSLGVNYGYTF. Full variable domain (outside the CDR3, taken from reference TRBV7-9 and TRBJ1-2): DTGVSQNPRHKITKRGQNVTFRCDPISEHNRLYWYRQTLGQGPEFLTYFQNEAQLEKSRLLSDRFSAERPKGSFSTLEIQRTEQGDSAMYLCASSLGVNYGYTFGSGTRLTVV.

The chain employs TRBV27 and TRBJ2-2; D is uncertain. Per the germline V gene, CDR1 is MNHEY and CDR2 is SMNVEV (reference sequence). V was clipped by 2 bases and J by 7 bases, with 2 bases between them. The CDR3 is 11 residues long. CDR3 sequence (DNA): TGTGCCAGCAGTTTAAGCGGGGAGCTGTTTTTT. This sequence encodes CASSLSGELFF.

The chain joins TRBV27 to TRBJ2-7; no clear D gene. The V gene's germline CDR1 is MNHEY and CDR2 SMNVEV (reference sequence). The CDR3 length is 14 residues. Trimming removed 3 bases at V and 0 bases at J, with 9 bases between. As DNA, the CDR3 is TGTGCCAGCAGTTTCGCCCGCAGCTCCTACGAGCAGTACTTC. Residues: CASSFARSSYEQYF.

The chain carries TRBV14 and TRBJ1-2, with TRBD1 as a possible D gene (6 bases). Germline V gene sequence: CDR1 SGHDN, CDR2 FVKESK. V was cut by 1 base and J by 8 bases, with 14 bases left in between. The CDR3 contains 14 residues. The chain's CDR3 is CASSQVGGAEGYTF. DNA for the CDR3: TGTGCCAGCAGCCAAGTTGGGGGCGCGGAGGGCTACACCTTC.

The chain links TRBV25-1 to TRBJ1-2; D possibly corresponds to TRBD1 (5 bases). The germline V gene encodes CDR1 MGHDK and CDR2 SYGVNS. This CDR3 has 15 residues. V gave up 4 bases and J gave up 7 bases, with 19 bases separating them. CDR3 in DNA: TGTGCCAGCAGTGCCCCCGGCAGGGCTTTGGGTGGCTACACCTTC. Translated: CASSAPGRALGGYTF.

The CDR3 region is CASSVNGGLRETQYF. The CDR3, as DNA: TGTGCCAGCAGCGTAAACGGGGGGCTTCGGGAGACCCAGTACTTC. The chain joins TRBV9 to TRBJ2-5; weak D call: TRBD2 (7 bases). The CDR3 consists of 15 residues. With 1 base removed from V and 5 bases from J, the gap between germline ends came to 15 bases. The germline CDR1 and CDR2 sequences are SGDLS and YYNGEE.

This clone came up a few times. The V call is TRBV9, the J call TRBJ1-5; no firm D call. The germline V gene encodes CDR1 SGDLS and CDR2 YYNGEE. This CDR3 spans 14 amino acids. V was cut by 0 bases and J by 6 bases, with 10 bases left in between. Written as DNA, the CDR3 is TGTGCCAGCAGCGTAGGTGGGGTGGCTCAGCCCCAGCATTTT. Its protein is CASSVGGVAQPQHF.

V usage is TRBV4-3 and J usage is TRBJ1-5; D is uncertain. CDR1 is LGHNA, CDR2 YSLEER, per germline. V lost 4 bases and J 4 bases, leaving 8 bases between the germline ends. The CDR3 is made up of 13 amino acids. CDR3 nucleotides: TGCGCCAGCAGCCGAACGGAGAATCAGCCCCAGCATTTT. It is translated as CASSRTENQPQHF.

This clone was picked up many times. The chain employs TRBV4-2 and TRBJ2-2, with D possibly matching TRBD2 (6 bases). CDR3 length: 14 amino acids. V lost 1 base, J lost 3 bases, and 6 bases lay in between. In germline, CDR1 is LGHNA, CDR2 YNFKEQ. The CDR3 loop reads CASSQGLDTGELFF. The CDR3 DNA is TGTGCCAGCAGCCAAGGACTAGACACCGGGGAGCTGTTTTTT.

This clone was counted between two and nine times. The CDR3 DNA follows: TGTGCCAGCAAAGAACAGGGGATGTTGGGTTCACCCCTCCACTTT. It encodes CASKEQGMLGSPLHF. The chain uses TRBV25-1 and TRBJ1-6; 7 bases agree with TRBD1. Germline lookup yields CDR1 MGHDK and CDR2 SYGVNS. This CDR3 is built from 15 residues. The V gene end was trimmed by 7 bases and the J gene end by 9 bases; junction bases not matched to a gene: 12.

The chain links TRBV7-9 to TRBJ2-7; TRBD1 agrees at 8 bases. V was pared by 4 bases and J by 3 bases, with 8 bases of the junction left unmatched. Germline CDR1 SEHNR, CDR2 FQNEAQ (reference sequence). The CDR3 sequence is 15 residues long. The CDR3 spells CASSSGQGRGYEQYF. In nucleotides, the CDR3 is TGTGCCAGCAGCTCCGGACAGGGTAGGGGCTACGAGCAGTACTTC.

A few counts support this clone. This sequence joins TRBV5-6 and TRBJ2-2, with TRBD1 identical over 7 bases. V dropped 4 bases and J dropped 2; count of bases not matched to a gene: 5. CDR1 and CDR2 (germline): SGHDT, YYEEEE. The CDR3 loop spans 15 amino acids. The CDR3 nucleotides read TGTGCCAGCAGCGTAGGACAGGACAACACCGGGGAGCTGTTTTTT. The encoded protein is CASSVGQDNTGELFF.

The rearrangement joins TRBV19 to TRBJ2-3; D not certain. From germline, CDR1 is LNHDA and CDR2 SQIVND (reference sequence). Trimming took 4 bases from V and 2 from J, leaving 16 bases between them. The CDR3 loop spans 16 amino acids. The CDR3 reads CASSRPPTGNTDTQYF. The CDR3 DNA is TGTGCCAGTAGTAGGCCCCCAACGGGCAACACAGATACGCAGTATTTT. The complete variable domain, with remaining parts taken from reference TRBV19 and TRBJ2-3, reads DGGITQSPKYLFRKEGQNVTLSCEQNLNHDAMYWYRQDPGQGLRLIYYSQIVNDFQKGDIAEGYSVSREKKESFPLTVTSAQKNPTAFYLCASSRPPTGNTDTQYFGPGTRLTVL.

CDR3 sequence (DNA): TGTGCCAGCAGCTTACTAGCCTTAAATGAGCAGTTCTTC. It encodes CASSLLALNEQFF. The chain links TRBV13 to TRBJ2-1; tentative D call: TRBD2 (5 bases). The CDR3 runs to 13 residues. Germline-derived CDR1 and CDR2 are PRHDT and FYEKMQ (reference sequence). V lost 2 bases to trimming and J lost 7 bases, with 9 bases between them.